The rows below give T cell receptor beta chains drawn from one sample of a study of graft-versus-host responses after intestinal transplantation. The repertoire was sequenced with immunoSEQ multiplex PCR; TCRdb's copy has only in-frame clones and lacks some. This sample yields tens of thousands of clones, of which 80% to 95% are seen a single time; less than 2.5% belongs to the top ten. Which antigens these TCRs recognize remains unknown. Sequencing used unstimulated CD4+ T cells sorted from spleen or lymph node cells, obtained before transplant. All receptors derive from a human donor who was the organ donor for an intestinal transplant. CDR3s include the opening cysteine and the closing phenylalanine or tryptophan. A D gene is named only where the DNA matches it firmly.

j_call d_call v_call cdr3_aa cdr3_nt
TRBJ2-7 - TRBV19 CASSPGNLYEQYF TGTGCCAGTAGTCCCGGGAACCTCTACGAGCAGTACTTC
TRBJ2-4 TRBD2 TRBV4-2 CASSQGAGGLNIQYF TGTGCCAGCAGCCAGGGAGCGGGAGGGCTAAACATTCAGTACTTC
TRBJ1-6 - TRBV25-1 CASRGDPNSPLHF TGTGCCAGCAGGGGGGACCCCAATTCACCCCTCCACTTT
TRBJ1-2 TRBD1 TRBV28 CASSRDRGYYGYTF TGTGCCAGCAGTAGAGACAGGGGTTACTATGGCTACACCTTC
TRBJ2-5 TRBD1 TRBV7-2 CASSAGTGSEQYYF TGTGCCAGCAGCGCCGGGACAGGGAGCGAGCAGTACTACTTC
TRBJ2-2 TRBD2 TRBV28 CASSRGEGGELFF TGTGCCAGCAGTCGAGGGGAGGGCGGGGAGCTGTTTTTT
TRBJ1-3 - TRBV6-1 CASTEIGNSGNTIYF TGTGCCAGCACCGAAATAGGGAATTCGGGAAACACCATATATTTT
TRBJ1-1 - TRBV5-1 CASRKGQEAFF TGCGCCAGCCGCAAGGGTCAGGAGGCTTTCTTT
TRBJ1-2 - TRBV25-1 CASSESGELGYGYTF TGTGCCAGCAGTGAATCGGGGGAATTGGGCTATGGCTACACCTTC
TRBJ2-7 TRBD1 TRBV19 CASTASRGPYEQYF TGTGCCAGCACAGCATCCAGGGGGCCCTACGAGCAGTACTTC
TRBJ1-2 - TRBV7-2 CASSYDPDSNYGYTF TGTGCCAGCAGCTACGACCCCGACAGTAACTATGGCTACACCTTC
TRBJ1-1 - TRBV18 CASSPLSAGTNTEAFF TGTGCCAGCTCACCACTTTCGGCGGGGACGAACACTGAAGCTTTCTTT
TRBJ2-1 TRBD2 TRBV27 CASSLYGLAGSSSYNEQFF TGTGCCAGCAGTTTATACGGACTAGCGGGCTCGAGCTCCTACAATGAGCAGTTCTTC
TRBJ2-4 TRBD1 TRBV9 CASSAGQEGALAKNIQYF TGTGCCAGCAGCGCGGGACAGGAAGGTGCTTTGGCCAAAAACATTCAGTACTTC
TRBJ2-7 - TRBV6-5 CASSYWGPGGYEQYF TGTGCCAGCAGTTACTGGGGGCCCGGAGGGTACGAGCAGTACTTC
TRBJ1-3 TRBD1 TRBV7-3 CASSLRGQGIGNTIYF TGTGCCAGCAGCCTCCGAGGACAGGGTATTGGAAACACCATATATTTT
TRBJ2-5 TRBD2 TRBV19 CASSIVGPGRAPETQYF TGTGCCAGTAGTATAGTTGGGCCCGGGAGGGCCCCAGAGACCCAGTACTTC
TRBJ1-6 - TRBV5-4 CASSLEAGAENSPLHF TGTGCCAGCAGCTTGGAGGCAGGGGCGGAAAATTCACCCCTCCACTTT
TRBJ2-7 - TRBV6-1 CASAFELIYEQYF TGTGCCAGCGCATTCGAGTTGATATACGAGCAGTACTTC
TRBJ1-2 - TRBV5-1 CASSLDPGLYGYTF TGCGCCAGCAGCTTGGACCCAGGGCTCTATGGCTACACCTTC
TRBJ2-3 TRBD2 TRBV7-2 CASSLMASGATDTQYF TGTGCCAGCAGCTTAATGGCTAGCGGGGCCACAGATACGCAGTATTTT
TRBJ2-3 - TRBV14 CASSHDLGGGSSTDTQYF TGTGCCAGCAGCCATGACCTAGGTGGCGGGTCTAGCACAGATACGCAGTATTTT